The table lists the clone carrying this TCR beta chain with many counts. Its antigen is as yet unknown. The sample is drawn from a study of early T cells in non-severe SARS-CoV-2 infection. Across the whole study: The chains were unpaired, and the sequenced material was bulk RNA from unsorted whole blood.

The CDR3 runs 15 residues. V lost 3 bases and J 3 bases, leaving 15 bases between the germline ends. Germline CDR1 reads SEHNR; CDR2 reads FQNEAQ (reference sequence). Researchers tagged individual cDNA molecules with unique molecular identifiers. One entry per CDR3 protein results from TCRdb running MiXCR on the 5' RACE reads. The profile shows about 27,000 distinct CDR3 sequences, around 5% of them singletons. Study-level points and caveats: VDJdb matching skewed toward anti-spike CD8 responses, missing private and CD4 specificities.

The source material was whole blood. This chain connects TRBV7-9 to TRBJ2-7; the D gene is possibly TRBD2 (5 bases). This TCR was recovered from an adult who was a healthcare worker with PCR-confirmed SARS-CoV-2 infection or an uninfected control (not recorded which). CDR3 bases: TGTGCCAGCAGCTTTGGCTCTAGCAGGTACTACGAGCAGTACTTC. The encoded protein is CASSFGSSRYYEQYF.